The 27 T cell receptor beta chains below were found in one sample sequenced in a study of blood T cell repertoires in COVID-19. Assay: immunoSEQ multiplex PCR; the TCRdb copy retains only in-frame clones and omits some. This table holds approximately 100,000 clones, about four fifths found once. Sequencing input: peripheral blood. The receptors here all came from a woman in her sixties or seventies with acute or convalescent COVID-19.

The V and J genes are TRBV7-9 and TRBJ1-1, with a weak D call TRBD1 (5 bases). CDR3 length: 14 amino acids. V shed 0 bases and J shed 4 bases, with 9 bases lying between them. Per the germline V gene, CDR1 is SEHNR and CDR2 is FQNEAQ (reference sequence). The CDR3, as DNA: TGTGCCAGCAGCTTAGCGAGTCAGGGCACTGAAGCTTTCTTT. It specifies CASSLASQGTEAFF.

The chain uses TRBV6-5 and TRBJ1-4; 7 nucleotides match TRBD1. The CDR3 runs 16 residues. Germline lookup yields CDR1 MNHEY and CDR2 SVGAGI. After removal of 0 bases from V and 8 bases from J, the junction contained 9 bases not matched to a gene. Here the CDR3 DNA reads TGTGCCAGCAGTTACTCGAGACGGACAGGCGGCGAAAAACTGTTTTTT. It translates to CASSYSRRTGGEKLFF.

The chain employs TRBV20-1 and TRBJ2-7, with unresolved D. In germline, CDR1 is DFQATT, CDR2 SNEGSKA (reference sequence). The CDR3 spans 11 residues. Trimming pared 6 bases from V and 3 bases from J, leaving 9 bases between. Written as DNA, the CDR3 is TGCAGTGCAGCGAGCAGCTACGAGCAGTACTTC. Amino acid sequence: CSAASSYEQYF.

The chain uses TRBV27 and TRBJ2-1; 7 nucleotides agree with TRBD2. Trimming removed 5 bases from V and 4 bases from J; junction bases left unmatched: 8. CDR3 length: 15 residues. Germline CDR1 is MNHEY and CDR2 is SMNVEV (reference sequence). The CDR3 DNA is TGTGCCAGCAGTATTACCGTCGGGGGGTACAATGAGCAGTTCTTC. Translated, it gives CASSITVGGYNEQFF.

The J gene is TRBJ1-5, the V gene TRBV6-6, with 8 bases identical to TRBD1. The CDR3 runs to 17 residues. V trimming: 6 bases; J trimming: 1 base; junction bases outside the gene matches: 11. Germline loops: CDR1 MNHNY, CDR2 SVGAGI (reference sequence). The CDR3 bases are TGTGCCAGCAGGCGAACCGACAGGGGTGGCAGCAATCAGCCCCAGCATTTT. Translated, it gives CASRRTDRGGSNQPQHF.

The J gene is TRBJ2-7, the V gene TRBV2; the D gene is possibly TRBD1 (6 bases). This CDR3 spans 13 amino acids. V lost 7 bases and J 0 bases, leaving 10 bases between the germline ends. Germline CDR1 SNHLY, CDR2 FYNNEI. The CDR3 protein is CASIPGVSYEQYF. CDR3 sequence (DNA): TGTGCCAGCATTCCAGGGGTCTCCTACGAGCAGTACTTC.

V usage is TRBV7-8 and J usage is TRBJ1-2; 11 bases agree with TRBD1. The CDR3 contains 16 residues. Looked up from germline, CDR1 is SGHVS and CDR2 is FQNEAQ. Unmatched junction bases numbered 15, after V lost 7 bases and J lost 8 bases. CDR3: CASNLSPGQGASGYTF. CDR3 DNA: TGTGCCAGCAATCTCTCCCCCGGACAGGGGGCATCGGGCTACACCTTC.

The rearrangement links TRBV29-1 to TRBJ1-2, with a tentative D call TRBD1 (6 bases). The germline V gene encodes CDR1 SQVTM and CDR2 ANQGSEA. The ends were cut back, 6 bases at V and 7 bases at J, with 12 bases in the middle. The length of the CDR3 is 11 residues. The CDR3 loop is CSVAQGSGYTF. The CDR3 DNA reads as TGCAGCGTAGCACAGGGAAGTGGCTACACCTTC.

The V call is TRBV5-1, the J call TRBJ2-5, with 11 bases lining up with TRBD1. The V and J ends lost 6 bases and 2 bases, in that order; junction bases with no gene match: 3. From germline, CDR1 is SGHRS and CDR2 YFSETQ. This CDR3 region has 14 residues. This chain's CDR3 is CASTRDRGQETQYF. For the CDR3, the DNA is TGCGCCAGCACAAGGGACAGGGGGCAAGAGACCCAGTACTTC.

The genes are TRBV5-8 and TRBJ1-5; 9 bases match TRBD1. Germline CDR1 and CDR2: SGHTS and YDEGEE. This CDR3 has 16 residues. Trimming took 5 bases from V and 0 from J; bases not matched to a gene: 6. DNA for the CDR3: TGTGCCAGCAGTCTGGGACAGGGAGATAGCAATCAGCCCCAGCATTTT. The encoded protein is CASSLGQGDSNQPQHF. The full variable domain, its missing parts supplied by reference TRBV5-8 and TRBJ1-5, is EAGVTQSPTHLIKTRGQQATLRCSPISGHTSVYWYQQALGLGLQFLLWYDEGEERNRGNFPPRFSGRQFPNYSSELNVNALELEDSALYLCASSLGQGDSNQPQHFGDGTRLSIL.

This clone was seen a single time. The CDR3 coding sequence is TGTGCCAGCACCCAGGGTCCAAATAATCAGCCCCAGCATTTT. Residues: CASTQGPNNQPQHF. This chain connects TRBV2 to TRBJ1-5, with D perhaps matching TRBD1 (5 bases). The germline CDR1 and CDR2 sequences are SNHLY and FYNNEI. Trimming took off 7 bases at V and 4 bases at J, with 14 bases between the two ends. The CDR3 totals 14 residues.

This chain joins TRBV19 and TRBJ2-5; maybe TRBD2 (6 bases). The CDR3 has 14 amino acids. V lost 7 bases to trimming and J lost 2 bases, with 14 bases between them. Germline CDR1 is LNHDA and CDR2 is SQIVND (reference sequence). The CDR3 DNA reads TGTGCCAGTATCCGGGGAGGAGATCAAGAGACCCAGTACTTC. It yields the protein CASIRGGDQETQYF. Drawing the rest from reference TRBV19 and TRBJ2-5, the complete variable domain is DGGITQSPKYLFRKEGQNVTLSCEQNLNHDAMYWYRQDPGQGLRLIYYSQIVNDFQKGDIAEGYSVSREKKESFPLTVTSAQKNPTAFYLCASIRGGDQETQYFGPGTRLLVL.

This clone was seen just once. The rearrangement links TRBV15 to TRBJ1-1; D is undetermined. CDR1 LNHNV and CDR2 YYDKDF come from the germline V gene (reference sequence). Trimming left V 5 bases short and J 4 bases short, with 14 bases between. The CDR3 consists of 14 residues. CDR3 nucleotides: TGTGCCACCAGCCCCGGTCGTGCCCCCACTGAAGCTTTCTTT. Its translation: CATSPGRAPTEAFF.

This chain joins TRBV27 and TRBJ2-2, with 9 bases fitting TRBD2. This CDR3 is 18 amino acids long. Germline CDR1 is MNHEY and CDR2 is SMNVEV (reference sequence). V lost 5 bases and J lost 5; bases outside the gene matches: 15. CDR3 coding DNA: TGTGCCAGCAGTCCCTCGCCTTTAGCGGGGGTAGGGACCGGGGAGCTGTTTTTT. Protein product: CASSPSPLAGVGTGELFF.

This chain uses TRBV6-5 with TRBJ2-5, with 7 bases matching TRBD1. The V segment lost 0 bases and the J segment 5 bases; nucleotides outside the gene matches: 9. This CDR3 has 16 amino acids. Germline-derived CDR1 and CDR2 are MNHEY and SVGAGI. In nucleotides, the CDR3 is TGTGCCAGCAGTTACTCTCCCGGGACAGACTTGGAGACCCAGTACTTC. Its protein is CASSYSPGTDLETQYF.

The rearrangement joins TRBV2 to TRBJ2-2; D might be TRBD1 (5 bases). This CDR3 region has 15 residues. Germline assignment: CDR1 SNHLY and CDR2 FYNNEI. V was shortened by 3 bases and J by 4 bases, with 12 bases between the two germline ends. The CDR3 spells CASSDKGLSTGELFF. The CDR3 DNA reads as TGTGCCAGCAGTGACAAGGGGCTCTCCACCGGGGAGCTGTTTTTT.

The CDR3 bases are TGTGCTAGTGGTTTGTTGCCTGACAGTTCTAACACTGAAGCTTTCTTT. It encodes CASGLLPDSSNTEAFF. The chain combines TRBV12-5 with TRBJ1-1; the D gene is possibly TRBD1 (5 bases). V dropped 2 bases and J dropped 2 bases, with 15 bases sitting between them. The CDR3 sequence is 16 residues long. Germline-derived CDR1 and CDR2 are LGHNT and FRNRAP.

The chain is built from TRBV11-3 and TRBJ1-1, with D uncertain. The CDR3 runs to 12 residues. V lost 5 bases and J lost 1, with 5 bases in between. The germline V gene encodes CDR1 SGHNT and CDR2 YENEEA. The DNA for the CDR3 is TGTGCCAGCAGCGCGGAGAACACTGAAGCTTTCTTT. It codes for CASSAENTEAFF.

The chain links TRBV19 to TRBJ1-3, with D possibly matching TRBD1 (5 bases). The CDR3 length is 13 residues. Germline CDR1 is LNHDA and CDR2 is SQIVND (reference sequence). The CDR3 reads CASRGASGNTIYF. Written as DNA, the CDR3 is TGTGCTTCGCGCGGGGCGTCGGGAAACACCATATATTTT.

Here the CDR3 DNA reads TGTGCCAGCAGCAGGACAGCTCAAGAGACCCAGTACTTC. Amino acids: CASSRTAQETQYF. The chain has TRBV5-5 and TRBJ2-5; D possibly corresponds to TRBD1 (6 bases). The CDR3 loop spans 13 amino acids. Germline CDR1 reads SGHKS; CDR2 reads YYEKEE (reference sequence). The V and J ends lost 4 bases and 2 bases respectively, with 9 bases between them.

CDR3 amino acids: CASSLKDRSTHAGYEQYF. CDR3 DNA: TGTGCCAGTAGTCTAAAGGACAGGAGCACTCACGCCGGCTACGAGCAGTACTTC. This chain connects TRBV19 to TRBJ2-7; 7 bases line up with TRBD1. The CDR3 has 18 amino acids. Germline CDR1 LNHDA, CDR2 SQIVND (reference sequence). After removal of 5 bases from V and 3 bases from J, the junction contained 19 bases not matched to a gene.

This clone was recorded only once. The CDR3 here is CATQLFGGLRTEAFF. Here the CDR3 DNA reads TGTGCCACCCAGTTGTTTGGGGGGTTGCGCACTGAAGCTTTCTTT. The chain joins TRBV27 to TRBJ1-1; tentative D call: TRBD1 (5 bases). The V end lost 10 bases, the J end lost 4 bases, and 22 bases lay between the germline ends. This CDR3 comprises 15 residues. CDR1 is MNHEY, CDR2 SMNVEV, per germline (reference sequence).

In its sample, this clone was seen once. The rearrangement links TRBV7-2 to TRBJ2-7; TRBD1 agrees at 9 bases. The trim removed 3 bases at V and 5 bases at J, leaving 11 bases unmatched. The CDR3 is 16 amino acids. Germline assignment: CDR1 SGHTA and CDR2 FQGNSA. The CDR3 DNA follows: TGTGCCAGCAGCTTCTCAGGGGACAGGGCAGTCCACGAGCAGTACTTC. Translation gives CASSFSGDRAVHEQYF. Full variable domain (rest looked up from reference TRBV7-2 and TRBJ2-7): GAGVSQSPSNKVTEKGKDVELRCDPISGHTALYWYRQSLGQGLEFLIYFQGNSAPDKSGLPSDRFSAERTGGSVSTLTIQRTQQEDSAVYLCASSFSGDRAVHEQYFGPGTRLTVT.

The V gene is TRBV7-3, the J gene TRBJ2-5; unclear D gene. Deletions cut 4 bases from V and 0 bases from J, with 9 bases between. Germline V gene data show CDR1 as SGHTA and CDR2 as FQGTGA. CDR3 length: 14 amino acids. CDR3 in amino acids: CASSSLRDQETQYF. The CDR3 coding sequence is TGTGCCAGCAGCTCACTCCGGGACCAAGAGACCCAGTACTTC.

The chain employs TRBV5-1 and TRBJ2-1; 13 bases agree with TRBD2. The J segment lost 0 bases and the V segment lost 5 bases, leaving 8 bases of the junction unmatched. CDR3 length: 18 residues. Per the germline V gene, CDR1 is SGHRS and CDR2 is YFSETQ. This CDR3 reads CASSPTSGGLSSYNEQFF. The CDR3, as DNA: TGCGCCAGCAGTCCGACTAGCGGGGGGCTCAGCTCCTACAATGAGCAGTTCTTC.

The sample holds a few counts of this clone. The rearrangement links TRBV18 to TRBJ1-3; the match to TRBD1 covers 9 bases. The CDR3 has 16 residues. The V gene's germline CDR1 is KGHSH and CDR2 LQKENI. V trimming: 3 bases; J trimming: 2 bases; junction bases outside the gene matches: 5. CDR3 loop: CASSPSGTGTGNTIYF. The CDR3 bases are TGTGCCAGCTCACCGTCCGGGACAGGGACTGGAAACACCATATATTTT.

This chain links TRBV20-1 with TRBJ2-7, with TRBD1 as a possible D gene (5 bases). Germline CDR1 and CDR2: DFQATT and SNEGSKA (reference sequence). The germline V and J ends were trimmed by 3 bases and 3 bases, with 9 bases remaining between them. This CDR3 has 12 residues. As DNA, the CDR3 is TGCAGTGCTAGTGCAGACAGCTACGAGCAGTACTTC. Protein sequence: CSASADSYEQYF.